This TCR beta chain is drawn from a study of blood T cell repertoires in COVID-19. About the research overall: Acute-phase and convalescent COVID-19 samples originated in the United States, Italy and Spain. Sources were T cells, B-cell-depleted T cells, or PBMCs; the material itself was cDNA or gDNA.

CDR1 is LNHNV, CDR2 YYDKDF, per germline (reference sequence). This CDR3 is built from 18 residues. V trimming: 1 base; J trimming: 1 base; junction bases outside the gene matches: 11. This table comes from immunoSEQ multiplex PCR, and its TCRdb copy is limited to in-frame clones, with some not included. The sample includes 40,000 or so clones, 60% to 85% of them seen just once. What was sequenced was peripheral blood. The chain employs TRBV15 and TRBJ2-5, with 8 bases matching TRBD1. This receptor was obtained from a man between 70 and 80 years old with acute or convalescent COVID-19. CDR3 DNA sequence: TGTGCCACCAGCAGAGTAGGGACAGGAGTGGGGATCCAAGAGACCCAGTACTTC. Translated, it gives CATSRVGTGVGIQETQYF.